This T cell receptor (beta chain) was sequenced for a study of shared clonotypes between healthy human individuals. Of note for this clone: The antigen is undetermined.

Study conclusions and caveats: Among the subsets, naive ones generally showed larger estimated richness than memory ones. Naive CD4 clonotype sharing across several donors was around 5.5%.

Germline assignment: CDR1 ENHRY and CDR2 SYGVKD. The CDR3 length is 16 residues. V lost 0 bases to trimming and J lost 1 base; unmatched junction nucleotides: 4. Assay used: immunoSEQ multiplex PCR; TCRdb lists only in-frame clones, some missing. Among approximately 530,000 clones listed, 90% to 96% were seen once. The chain combines TRBV10-3 with TRBJ2-5, with TRBD2 matching over 8 bases. The material sequenced was naive CD4+ T cells sorted from blood. The subset was: CD45RA+ positively selected. This sequence originates from a woman aged 25-40 years in good health. The CDR3 coding sequence is TGTGCCATCAGTGAGTCGGGGGGACTAGGCCAAGAGACCCAGTACTTC. This encodes CAISESGGLGQETQYF.